Below are 20 T cell receptor beta chains sequenced from a single sample in a study of blood T cell repertoires in COVID-19. Clones were read by immunoSEQ multiplex PCR, and TCRdb kept only the in-frame ones, dropping some. Of a few hundred thousand clones in the sample, 87% were seen once. The sample was peripheral blood. The receptors shown here come from a man aged 18 to 29 with active or convalescent COVID-19.

CDR3 sequence: CASRGGTYEQYF. DNA for the CDR3: TGTGCCAGCAGGGGAGGGACATACGAGCAGTACTTC. The chain employs TRBV25-1 and TRBJ2-7; D may be TRBD2 (7 bases). This CDR3 contains 12 residues. The V gene lost 6 bases and the J gene lost 4 bases, with 10 bases spanning the gap. Germline V gene lookup returns CDR1 MGHDK and CDR2 SYGVNS.

This clone was seen a handful of times. The chain uses TRBV5-1 and TRBJ2-1; TRBD2 matches 8 bases. The CDR3 totals 15 residues. J lost 0 bases, V lost 4 bases, and 3 bases had no gene match. Germline V lookup: CDR1 SGHRS, CDR2 YFSETQ. The CDR3 DNA reads TGCGCCAGCAGCCCGAGCGGGAGCTCCTACAATGAGCAGTTCTTC. This sequence encodes CASSPSGSSYNEQFF.

The V call is TRBV11-2, the J call TRBJ1-4; maybe TRBD1 (5 bases). From germline, CDR1 is SGHAT and CDR2 FQNNGV. The V gene lost 1 base and the J gene lost 3 bases, with 12 bases spanning the gap. The CDR3 sequence is 16 residues long. The CDR3 DNA reads as TGTGCCAGCAGCTTAGGCTTCGGGGGTGCTAATGAAAAACTGTTTTTT. Encoded protein: CASSLGFGGANEKLFF.

The rearrangement links TRBV6-5 to TRBJ2-7; 11 nucleotides agree with TRBD1. Germline trimming cut 2 bases from V and 7 bases from J; bases unmatched to any gene: 4. The CDR3 spans 14 residues. The germline gives CDR1 MNHEY, CDR2 SVGAGI. CDR3 region: CASSYTGQGGEQYF. Written as DNA, the CDR3 is TGTGCCAGCAGTTACACGGGACAGGGGGGGGAGCAGTACTTC.

This chain connects TRBV14 to TRBJ2-4; 7 bases align to TRBD1. The CDR3 is 15 residues long. The J segment lost 5 bases and the V segment lost 5 bases, leaving 9 bases of the junction unmatched. Looked up from germline, CDR1 is SGHDN and CDR2 is FVKESK. The CDR3 bases are TGTGCCAGCAGCAACAGGGACAGTCTTGAAAACATTCAGTACTTC. This codes for CASSNRDSLENIQYF.

The V gene is TRBV28, the J gene TRBJ2-1; 12 nucleotides agree with TRBD2. The CDR3 is 22 residues long. The ends lost 6 bases at V and 5 bases at J; junction bases unmatched: 26. Germline CDR1 and CDR2: MDHEN and SYDVKM. The CDR3 is CASSQLGSVLAGGPMGNNEQFF. Here the CDR3 DNA reads TGTGCCAGCAGCCAATTAGGGTCTGTTCTAGCGGGAGGGCCGATGGGTAACAATGAGCAGTTCTTC.

There are a few counts of this clone. CDR3 residues: CASSLKTGGNTEAFF. CDR3 nucleotides: TGCGCCAGCAGCTTAAAGACAGGGGGGAACACTGAAGCTTTCTTT. This chain joins TRBV5-1 and TRBJ1-1; 9 bases map to TRBD1. The germline V gene has CDR1 SGHRS and CDR2 YFSETQ. CDR3 length: 15 amino acids. V lost 2 bases, J lost 1 base, and 3 bases stayed unmatched.

The chain employs TRBV28 and TRBJ1-1; TRBD1 is a possible D gene (6 bases). CDR1 is MDHEN, CDR2 SYDVKM, per germline. V lost 4 bases to trimming and J lost 1 base, with 13 bases between them. The CDR3 has 15 amino acids. The CDR3 loop reads CASSYAGTKNTEAFF. In nucleotides, the CDR3 is TGTGCCAGCAGTTACGCCGGGACAAAGAACACTGAAGCTTTCTTT.

The CDR3 here is CSVDRTGAGGTGELFF. The DNA of the CDR3 is TGCAGCGTTGACCGGACAGGGGCAGGGGGCACCGGGGAGCTGTTTTTT. The chain carries TRBV29-1 and TRBJ2-2; 9 bases are shared with TRBD1. V was clipped by 3 bases and J by 4 bases; unmatched bases: 9. CDR3 length: 16 residues. Germline CDR1 SQVTM, CDR2 ANQGSEA.

The chain uses TRBV7-2 and TRBJ1-1, with D unresolved. From germline, CDR1 is SGHTA and CDR2 FQGNSA. The V end was cut by 5 bases, the J end by 2 bases, with 12 bases between. The CDR3 spans 14 residues. DNA of the CDR3: TGTGCCAGCAGCCTATTCCGAGATAACACTGAAGCTTTCTTT. Its translation is CASSLFRDNTEAFF. Based on the CDR3 plus reference TRBV7-2 and TRBJ1-1, the full variable domain is GAGVSQSPSNKVTEKGKDVELRCDPISGHTALYWYRQSLGQGLEFLIYFQGNSAPDKSGLPSDRFSAERTGGSVSTLTIQRTQQEDSAVYLCASSLFRDNTEAFFGQGTRLTVV.

The chain employs TRBV6-4 and TRBJ2-3, with a weak D call TRBD2 (6 bases). There are 17 residues in the CDR3. Trimming removed 4 bases from V and 7 bases from J, with 24 bases in between. Germline-derived CDR1 and CDR2 are MRHNA and SNTAGT. CDR3 DNA sequence: TGTGCCAGCAGTGCACTACCCGGGACTCAAGCCCAACATACGCAGTATTTT. Encoded protein: CASSALPGTQAQHTQYF.

The chain carries TRBV18 and TRBJ2-3; D not resolved. The V and J ends lost 0 bases and 0 bases respectively, with 4 bases between them. Germline V lookup: CDR1 KGHSH, CDR2 LQKENI. The CDR3 is made up of 14 amino acids. The CDR3 here is CASSPPGSTDTQYF. DNA of the CDR3: TGTGCCAGCTCACCACCGGGCAGCACAGATACGCAGTATTTT.

This clone appeared once. V usage is TRBV5-8 and J usage is TRBJ1-2; D is perhaps TRBD1 (5 bases). Germline CDR1 and CDR2: SGHTS and YDEGEE. Trimming shortened V by 0 bases and J by 5 bases, and 8 bases separated the two germline ends. The CDR3 runs to 13 residues. CDR3 amino acids: CASSLGQPYGYTF. DNA for the CDR3: TGTGCCAGCAGCTTGGGACAGCCGTATGGCTACACCTTC.

This chain links TRBV9 with TRBJ2-2; weak D call: TRBD2 (6 bases). The CDR3 covers 16 residues. V was shortened by 4 bases and J by 3 bases, with 16 bases between the two germline ends. CDR1 SGDLS and CDR2 YYNGEE come from the germline V gene. The CDR3 region is CASSKEGSGYTGELFF. CDR3 sequence (DNA): TGTGCCAGCAGCAAAGAAGGTAGCGGTTACACCGGGGAGCTGTTTTTT.

This sequence joins TRBV7-3 and TRBJ1-1, with D possibly being TRBD1 (5 bases). V lost 5 bases to trimming and J lost 3 bases, with 13 bases between them. CDR1 SGHTA and CDR2 FQGTGA come from the germline V gene. The CDR3 runs to 14 residues. The CDR3 DNA sequence: TGTGCCAGCAGCCGACGTGGGGGGGACACTGAAGCTTTCTTT. This sequence encodes CASSRRGGDTEAFF.

The V gene is TRBV11-3, the J gene TRBJ2-2; weak D call: TRBD2 (6 bases). From germline, CDR1 is SGHNT and CDR2 YENEEA. The CDR3 consists of 16 residues. V was trimmed by 0 bases and J by 6 bases, leaving 14 bases between them. The CDR3 sequence is CASSLDTVRGAGELFF. CDR3 nucleotides: TGTGCCAGCAGCTTAGATACAGTGCGGGGTGCCGGGGAGCTGTTTTTT.

The J gene is TRBJ2-1, the V gene TRBV21-1; the table gives TRBD2 as D, unverified against the DNA. TRBV21-1 counts as a pseudogene. The CDR3 is made up of 14 amino acids. CDR3 in DNA: TGTGCCAGCAAATACTGCGGGACCTACAATGAGCAGTTCTTC. It is translated as CASKYCGTYNEQFF.

The rearrangement joins TRBV7-8 to TRBJ2-1; no definite D call. Trimming shortened V by 0 bases and J by 0 bases, and 12 bases separated the two germline ends. From germline, CDR1 is SGHVS and CDR2 FQNEAQ. This CDR3 spans 17 amino acids. The CDR3 region has the DNA TGTGCCAGCAGCTTAGCGCGAACCCTGAGCTCCTACAATGAGCAGTTCTTC. Residues: CASSLARTLSSYNEQFF.

V gene TRBV27 combines with J gene TRBJ2-1, with 7 bases lining up with TRBD1. With 5 bases clipped from V and 9 bases from J, the junction kept 10 bases outside the gene matches. The CDR3 totals 14 residues. Germline CDR1 is MNHEY and CDR2 is SMNVEV (reference sequence). CDR3 DNA sequence: TGTGCCAGCAGTAGAGGGACAGTCGCGATTGAGCAGTTCTTC. As protein: CASSRGTVAIEQFF.

The gene calls are TRBV6-5 and TRBJ1-1, with no clear D. Germline lookup yields CDR1 MNHEY and CDR2 SVGAGI. Trimming shortened V by 0 bases and J by 1 base, and 12 bases separated the two germline ends. The CDR3 totals 16 residues. The CDR3 DNA reads as TGTGCCAGCAGTTACTCGATTCAGGATTCGAACACTGAAGCTTTCTTT. Its translation is CASSYSIQDSNTEAFF.